The source of this TCR beta chain is a study of cytomegalovirus exposure and HLA in healthy donors. The study's findings and limits: According to a subsequent analysis, TCR clusters from the first cohort were inclined to appear together in the 90 to 150 validation repertoires. The authors listed around 150 TCR beta chains as cytomegalovirus-associated. Reported performance of the classifier showed diagnosis of cytomegalovirus status with high specificity and sensitivity.

Of note for this clone: Its antigen is as yet unknown.

The protocol was immunoSEQ multiplex PCR, while the TCRdb copy is restricted to in-frame clones and leaves out a portion. The profile covers over 250,000 clones, with about nine tenths appearing a single time and 1.2% taken by the ten largest. CDR3 length equals 16 residues. CDR1 and CDR2 from the germline V gene are MNHEY and SMNVEV (reference sequence). V was clipped by 3 bases and J by 1 base, with 15 bases between them. The sample comprised PBMCs. This receptor was identified in a woman aged 25 to 39 in good health and CMV-seropositive. The chain combines TRBV27 with TRBJ1-1; D is possibly TRBD1 (5 bases). The CDR3 loop reads CASSFAGGRANTEAFF. The CDR3 nucleotides are TGTGCCAGCAGTTTCGCCGGGGGAAGGGCGAACACTGAAGCTTTCTTT.